What follows are 8 T cell receptor beta chains derived from one specimen sequenced in a study of T-cell memory formation after mild COVID-19. TCRdb passed the 5' RACE reads through MiXCR, listing each CDR3 protein once. In the table there are roughly 500,000 distinct CDR3 sequences, over 20% of which are singletons. Input material: PBMCs or a T cell subset sorted from them (not recorded which). These receptors were obtained from an adult woman who had mild COVID-19 (a few samples of this study predate the infection). Cell type and time point are not known.

This rearrangement joins TRBV5-5 to TRBJ1-1; no definite D call. This CDR3 is 15 amino acids long. V gave up 1 base and J gave up 3 bases, with 13 bases separating them. Germline values: CDR1 SGHKS, CDR2 YYEKEE (reference sequence). The CDR3: CASSLIGRGDTEAFF. The DNA of the CDR3 is TGTGCCAGCAGCTTGATCGGGAGAGGTGACACTGAAGCTTTCTTT.

This clonotype was seen a handful of times. The chain has TRBV7-9 and TRBJ2-1, with TRBD2 matching 9 bases. Trimming took 4 bases from V and 5 from J; bases not matched to a gene: 21. Germline loops: CDR1 SEHNR, CDR2 FQNEAQ (reference sequence). The CDR3 spans 20 residues. CDR3 sequence reads: CASSYLLAGDPLSPHNEQFF. Here the CDR3 DNA reads TGTGCCAGCAGCTACTTACTAGCGGGTGACCCCCTTAGCCCGCACAATGAGCAGTTCTTC.

The table lists this clonotype with a few counts. The chain has TRBV18 and TRBJ2-1; D uncertain. CDR1 is KGHSH and CDR2 is LQKENI in the germline V gene. V lost 0 bases, J lost 5 bases, and 11 bases lay in between. The CDR3 runs to 15 residues. CDR3 in DNA: TGTGCCAGCTCACCACCGATTTCAGGCCACAATGAGCAGTTCTTC. Its protein product is CASSPPISGHNEQFF. The complete variable domain, with remaining parts taken from reference TRBV18 and TRBJ2-1, reads NAGVMQNPRHLVRRRGQEARLRCSPMKGHSHVYWYRQLPEEGLKFMVYLQKENIIDESGMPKERFSAEFPKEGPSILRIQQVVRGDSAAYFCASSPPISGHNEQFFGPGTRLTVL.

This chain joins TRBV20-1 and TRBJ2-3; D is undetermined. The CDR3 contains 14 residues. Germline V CDR1 and CDR2: DFQATT, SNEGSKA (reference sequence). V lost 5 bases and J lost 6, with 18 bases in between. The CDR3, as DNA: TGCAGTGCTGACATTCGGACCGCTCTTGATACGCAGTATTTT. This encodes CSADIRTALDTQYF.

This clonotype was seen repeatedly, ten times or more. The V call is TRBV7-9, the J call TRBJ2-1; D remains ambiguous. V gave up 3 bases and J gave up 8 bases, with 14 bases separating them. The CDR3 sequence is 14 residues long. Per germline, CDR1 SEHNR and CDR2 FQNEAQ (reference sequence). This chain's CDR3 is CASSFPPPVHEQFF. The CDR3 region has the DNA TGTGCCAGCAGCTTCCCCCCGCCGGTCCATGAGCAGTTCTTC.

The chain has TRBV13 and TRBJ2-2; D possibly corresponds to TRBD1 (6 bases). Germline values: CDR1 PRHDT, CDR2 FYEKMQ (reference sequence). V lost 4 bases, J lost 4 bases, and 16 bases lay in between. This CDR3 contains 16 residues. The CDR3 is CASSSGTSRGTGELFF. The CDR3 DNA is TGTGCCAGCAGCTCCGGGACCTCCAGGGGCACCGGGGAGCTGTTTTTT.

Only a few counts were recorded for this clonotype. This chain joins TRBV20-1 and TRBJ2-4; D might be TRBD1 or TRBD2, each matching 6 bases. The CDR3 runs 13 residues. Germline CDR1 and CDR2: DFQATT and SNEGSKA (reference sequence). V was trimmed by 5 bases and J by 3 bases, leaving 11 bases between them. The CDR3 sequence: CSAGGGNKNIQYF. In DNA, the CDR3 is TGCAGTGCTGGAGGGGGTAACAAAAACATTCAGTACTTC.

This sequence joins TRBV7-2 and TRBJ2-5; 11 bases line up with TRBD2. V gave up 5 bases and J gave up 1 base; unmatched junction bases: 6. This CDR3 has 16 residues. Germline CDR1 reads SGHTA; CDR2 reads FQGNSA. As DNA, the CDR3 is TGTGCCAGCAGCAGACTAGCGGGAACGCCCCAAGAGACCCAGTACTTC. This encodes CASSRLAGTPQETQYF.